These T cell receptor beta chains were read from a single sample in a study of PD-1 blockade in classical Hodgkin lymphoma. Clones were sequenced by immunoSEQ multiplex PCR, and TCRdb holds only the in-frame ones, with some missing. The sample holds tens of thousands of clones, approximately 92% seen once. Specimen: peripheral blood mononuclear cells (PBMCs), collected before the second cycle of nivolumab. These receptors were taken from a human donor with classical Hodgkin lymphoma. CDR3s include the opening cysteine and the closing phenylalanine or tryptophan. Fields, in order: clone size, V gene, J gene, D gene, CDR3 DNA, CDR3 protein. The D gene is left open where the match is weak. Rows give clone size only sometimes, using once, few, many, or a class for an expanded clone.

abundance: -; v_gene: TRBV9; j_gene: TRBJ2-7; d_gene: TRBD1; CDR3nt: TGTGCCAGCAGCGTATTAGGGGGCGGTGACGAGCAGTACTTC; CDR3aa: CASSVLGGGDEQYF
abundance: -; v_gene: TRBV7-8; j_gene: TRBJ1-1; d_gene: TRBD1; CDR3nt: TGTGCCAGCAGCTTAGACTTCGCAGGGGGCGTCCGCCTGAACACTGAAGCTTTCTTT; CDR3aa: CASSLDFAGGVRLNTEAFF
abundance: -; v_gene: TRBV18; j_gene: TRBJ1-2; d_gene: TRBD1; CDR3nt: TGTGCCAGCTCACCGTCGGGACAGGGGGGCTATGGCTACACCTTC; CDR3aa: CASSPSGQGGYGYTF
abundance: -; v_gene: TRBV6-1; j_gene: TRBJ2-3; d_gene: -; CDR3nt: TGTGCCAGCAATGGAGGACAGAACACAGATACGCAGTATTTT; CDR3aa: CASNGGQNTDTQYF
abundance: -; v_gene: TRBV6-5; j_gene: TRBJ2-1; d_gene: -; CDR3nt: TGTGCCAGCAGTTTTAATCCCGGGACGACGAATGAGCAGTTCTTC; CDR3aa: CASSFNPGTTNEQFF
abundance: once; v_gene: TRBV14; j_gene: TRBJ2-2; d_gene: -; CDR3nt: TGTGCCAGCAGCCCGACGCTTGGCTCGAACACCGGGGAGCTGTTTTTT; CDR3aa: CASSPTLGSNTGELFF
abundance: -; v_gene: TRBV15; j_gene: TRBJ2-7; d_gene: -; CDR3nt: TGTGCCACCAGTAGGGACCTACTCTACGAGCAGTACTTC; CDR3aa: CATSRDLLYEQYF
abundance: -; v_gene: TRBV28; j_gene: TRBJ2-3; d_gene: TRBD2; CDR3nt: TGTGCCAGCAGTTTAAGGCGGGCGGGAGAGCTCACAGATACGCAGTATTTT; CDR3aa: CASSLRRAGELTDTQYF
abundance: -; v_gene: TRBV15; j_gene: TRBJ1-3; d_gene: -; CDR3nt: TGTGCCACCAGCAGAGACCGGGCAGGGACGGGAAACACCATATATTTT; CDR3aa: CATSRDRAGTGNTIYF
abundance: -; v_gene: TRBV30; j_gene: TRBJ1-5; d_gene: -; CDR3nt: TGTGCCTGGAGTGCTGCTCTCAATCAGCCCCAGCATTTT; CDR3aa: CAWSAALNQPQHF
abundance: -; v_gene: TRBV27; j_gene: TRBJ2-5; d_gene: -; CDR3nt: TGTGCCAGCAGTTTAGTAGCGGCCCAAGGGGCCCAGTACTTC; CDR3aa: CASSLVAAQGAQYF
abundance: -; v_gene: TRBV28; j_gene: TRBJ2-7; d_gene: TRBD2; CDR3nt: TGTGCCAGCAGCGGGGTTAGCCGGGAGGGTGGCTACGAGCAGTACTTC; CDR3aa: CASSGVSREGGYEQYF
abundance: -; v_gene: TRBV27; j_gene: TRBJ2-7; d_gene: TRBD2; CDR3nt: TGTGCCAGCAGTCGTGCTAGCGGGATCTACGAGCAGTACTTC; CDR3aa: CASSRASGIYEQYF
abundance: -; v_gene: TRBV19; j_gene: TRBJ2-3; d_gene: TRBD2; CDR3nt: TGTGCCAGTGGAAGCGGGGGAACAGATACGCAGTATTTT; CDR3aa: CASGSGGTDTQYF
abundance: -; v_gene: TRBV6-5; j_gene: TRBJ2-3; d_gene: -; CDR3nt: TGTGCCAGCAGGGACTCGAACACAGATACGCAGTATTTT; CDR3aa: CASRDSNTDTQYF
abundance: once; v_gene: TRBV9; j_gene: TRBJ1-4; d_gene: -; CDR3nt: TGTGCCAGCAGCGTAGGCGCGTCAACTAATGAAAAACTGTTTTTT; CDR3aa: CASSVGASTNEKLFF
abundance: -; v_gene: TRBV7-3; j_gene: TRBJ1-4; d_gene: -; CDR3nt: TGTGCCAGCAGCAAGGGGACCCTTGAAAAACTGTTTTTT; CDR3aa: CASSKGTLEKLFF
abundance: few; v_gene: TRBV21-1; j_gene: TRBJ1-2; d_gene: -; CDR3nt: TGTGCCAGCAGCAAGTGTAGGTCTAACTATGGCTACACCTTC; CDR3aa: CASSKCRSNYGYTF
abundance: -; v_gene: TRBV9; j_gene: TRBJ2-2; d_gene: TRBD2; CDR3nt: TGTGCCAGCAGCATATGGGTGGGGACTAGCTACGCCGGGGAGCTGTTTTTT; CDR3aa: CASSIWVGTSYAGELFF
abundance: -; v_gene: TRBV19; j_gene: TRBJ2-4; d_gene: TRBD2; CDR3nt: TGTGCCAGTAGTCCGCGGACTAGCGTATCCAAAAACATTCAGTACTTC; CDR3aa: CASSPRTSVSKNIQYF
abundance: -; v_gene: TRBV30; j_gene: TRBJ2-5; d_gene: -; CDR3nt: TGTGCCTGGAGTGTACGAGGAAGGGAAGAGACCCAGTACTTC; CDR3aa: CAWSVRGREETQYF
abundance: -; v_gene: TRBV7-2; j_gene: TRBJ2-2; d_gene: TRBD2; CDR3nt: TGTGCCAGCAGTTATCAGAGCGGGGGATACGGGGAGCTGTTTTTT; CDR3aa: CASSYQSGGYGELFF
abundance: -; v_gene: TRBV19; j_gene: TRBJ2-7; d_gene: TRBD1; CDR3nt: TGTGCCAGTAGTTCAGGCCTGGGGCAGGGGGCCTACGAGCAGTACTTC; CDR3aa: CASSSGLGQGAYEQYF
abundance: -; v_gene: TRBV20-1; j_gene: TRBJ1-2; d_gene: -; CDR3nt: TGCAGTGCTAGTGGGGGGCTTGGCTACACCTTC; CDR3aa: CSASGGLGYTF
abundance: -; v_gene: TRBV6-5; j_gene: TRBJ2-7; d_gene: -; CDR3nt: TGTGCCAGCAGTTACGACTACGAGCAGTACTTC; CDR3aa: CASSYDYEQYF
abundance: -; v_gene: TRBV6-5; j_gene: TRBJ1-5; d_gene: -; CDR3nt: TGTGCCAGCAGTCCAGCTTCGGGGGGCCCTCAGCCCCAGCATTTT; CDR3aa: CASSPASGGPQPQHF
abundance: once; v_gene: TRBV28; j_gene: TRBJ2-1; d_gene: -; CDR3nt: TGTGCCAGCAACCTCGACTACAATGAGCAGTTCTTC; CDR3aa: CASNLDYNEQFF
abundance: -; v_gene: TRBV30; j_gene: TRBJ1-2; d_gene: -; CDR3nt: TGTGCCTGGAGCCCGGAAAACTATGGCTACACCTTC; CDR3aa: CAWSPENYGYTF
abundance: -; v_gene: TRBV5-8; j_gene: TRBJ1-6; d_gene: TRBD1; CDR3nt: TGTGCCAGCAGCGCCCAGGGGGCTGTCGGTAATTCACCCCTCCACTTT; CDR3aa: CASSAQGAVGNSPLHF
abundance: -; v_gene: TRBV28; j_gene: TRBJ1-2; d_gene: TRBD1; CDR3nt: TGTGCCAGCAGTTCCCTCCAGGGGGCGGCGTATTATGGCTACACCTTC; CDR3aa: CASSSLQGAAYYGYTF
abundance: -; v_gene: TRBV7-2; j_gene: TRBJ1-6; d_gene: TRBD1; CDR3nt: TGTGCCAGCAGACCGACAGGGCGTAATTCACCCCTCCACTTT; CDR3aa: CASRPTGRNSPLHF
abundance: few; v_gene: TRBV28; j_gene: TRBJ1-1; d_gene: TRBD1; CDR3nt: TGTGCCAGCAGTTTCAGGGGGCGGATGAACACTGAAGCTTTCTTT; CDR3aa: CASSFRGRMNTEAFF
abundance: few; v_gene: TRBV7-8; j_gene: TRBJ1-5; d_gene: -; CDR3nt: TGTGCCAGCAGCTTAGTAGCGGGAGGGCCCCAGCATTTT; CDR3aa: CASSLVAGGPQHF
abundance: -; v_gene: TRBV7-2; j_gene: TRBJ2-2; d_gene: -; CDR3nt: TGTGCCAGCAGCTTAAACAACTGGAACGGGGAGCTGTTTTTT; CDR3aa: CASSLNNWNGELFF
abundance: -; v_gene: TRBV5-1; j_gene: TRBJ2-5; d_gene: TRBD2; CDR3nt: TGCGCCAGCAGCTTGGCCCTAGCGGGGGGCCCTCAAGAGACCCAGTACTTC; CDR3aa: CASSLALAGGPQETQYF
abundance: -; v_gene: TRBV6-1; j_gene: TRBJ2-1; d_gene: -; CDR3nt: TGTGCCAGCAGTGAACGGGCAGGGGCCAATGAGCAGTTCTTC; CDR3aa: CASSERAGANEQFF
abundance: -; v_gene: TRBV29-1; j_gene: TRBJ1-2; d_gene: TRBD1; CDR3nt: TGCAGCGTTGACGTCGGGACAGGACATGGCTACACCTTC; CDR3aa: CSVDVGTGHGYTF
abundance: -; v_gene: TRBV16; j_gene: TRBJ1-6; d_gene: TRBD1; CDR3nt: TGTGCCAGCAGCCCTCGAGGGACAGTGAATTCACCCCTCCACTTT; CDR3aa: CASSPRGTVNSPLHF
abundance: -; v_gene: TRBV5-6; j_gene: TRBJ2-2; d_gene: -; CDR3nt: TGTGCCAGCAGCCTTGACGGGGGTAACACCGGGGAGCTGTTTTTT; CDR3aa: CASSLDGGNTGELFF
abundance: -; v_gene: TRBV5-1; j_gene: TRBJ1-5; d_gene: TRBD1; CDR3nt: TGCGCCAGCAGCTTAAAACCCGGGACAGCGATTCAGCCCCAGCATTTT; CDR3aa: CASSLKPGTAIQPQHF
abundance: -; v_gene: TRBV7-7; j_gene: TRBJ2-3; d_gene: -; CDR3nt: TGTGCTAGCAGCCCCCAAGAGGGCACAGATACGCAGTATTTT; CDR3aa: CASSPQEGTDTQYF
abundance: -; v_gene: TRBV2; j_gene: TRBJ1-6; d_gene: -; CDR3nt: TGTGCCAGCTTCGCAGTTACAGGGACGTCTTCACCCCTCCACTTT; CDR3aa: CASFAVTGTSSPLHF
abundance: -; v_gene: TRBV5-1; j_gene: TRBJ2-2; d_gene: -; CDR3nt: TGCGCCAGCAGCTTGGCCAGGGCGGTGGCCGGGGAGCTGTTTTTT; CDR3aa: CASSLARAVAGELFF
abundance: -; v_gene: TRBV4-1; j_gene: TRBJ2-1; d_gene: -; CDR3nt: TGCGCCAGCAGCCAAGAAGGGGCAGTGCTCGGTGAGCAGTTCTTC; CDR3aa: CASSQEGAVLGEQFF
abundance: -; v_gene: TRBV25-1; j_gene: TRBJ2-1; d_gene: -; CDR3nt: TGTGCCAGCAACAGGGGAGGCAATGAGCAGTTCTTC; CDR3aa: CASNRGGNEQFF
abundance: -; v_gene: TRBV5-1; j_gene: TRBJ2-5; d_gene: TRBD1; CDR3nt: TGCGCCAGCAGCCTCGACAGGGGCAACCAAGAGACCCAGTACTTC; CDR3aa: CASSLDRGNQETQYF
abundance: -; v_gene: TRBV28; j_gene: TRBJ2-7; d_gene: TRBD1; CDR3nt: TGTGCCAGCAGTTTGGGCAGGGGGAGCTACGAGCAGTACTTC; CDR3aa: CASSLGRGSYEQYF
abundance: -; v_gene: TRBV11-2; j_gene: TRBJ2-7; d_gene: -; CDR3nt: TGTGCCAGCAGCGGAGGACGGGAGCCCTACGAGCAGTACTTC; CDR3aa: CASSGGREPYEQYF
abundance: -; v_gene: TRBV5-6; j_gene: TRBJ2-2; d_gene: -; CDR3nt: TGTGCCAGCAGCTTGGGTTTCGGGAACACCGGGGAGCTGTTTTTT; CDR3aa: CASSLGFGNTGELFF
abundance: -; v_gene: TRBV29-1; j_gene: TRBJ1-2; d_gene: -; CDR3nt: TGCAGCGTTGGGGGCGGGAAGGGCTATGGCTACACCTTC; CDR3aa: CSVGGGKGYGYTF
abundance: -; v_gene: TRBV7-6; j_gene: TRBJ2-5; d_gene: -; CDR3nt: TGTGCCAGCAGCTTAGCGCCGAGACAGGCGACCTTCCAAGAGACCCAGTACTTC; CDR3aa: CASSLAPRQATFQETQYF
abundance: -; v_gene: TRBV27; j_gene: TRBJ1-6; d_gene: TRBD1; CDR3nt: TGTGCCAGCAGTCGGACGGGACAGTGGGCATATTCACCCCTCCACTTT; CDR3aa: CASSRTGQWAYSPLHF
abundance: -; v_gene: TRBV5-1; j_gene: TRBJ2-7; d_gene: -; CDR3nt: TGCGCCAGCAGCTTGGTGGGAGAGCAGTACTTC; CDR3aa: CASSLVGEQYF
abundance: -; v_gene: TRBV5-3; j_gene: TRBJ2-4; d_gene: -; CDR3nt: TGTGCCAGAAGATTTGGGGAAAACATTCAGTACTTC; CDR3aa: CARRFGENIQYF
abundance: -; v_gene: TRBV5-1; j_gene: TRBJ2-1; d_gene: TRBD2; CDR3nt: TGCGCCAGCAGTATAGCGGGAGGCATTTTGAGCTCCTACAATGAGCAGTTCTTC; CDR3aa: CASSIAGGILSSYNEQFF
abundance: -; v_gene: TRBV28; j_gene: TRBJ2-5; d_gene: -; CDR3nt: TGTGCCAGCAGTGAGACGGGAAAAGAGACCCAGTACTTC; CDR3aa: CASSETGKETQYF
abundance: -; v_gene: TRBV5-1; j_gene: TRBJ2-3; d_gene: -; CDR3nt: TGCGCCAGCAGCTCAGGCACAGATACGCAGTATTTT; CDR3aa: CASSSGTDTQYF
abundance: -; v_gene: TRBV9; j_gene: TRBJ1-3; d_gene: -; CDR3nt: TGTGCCAGCAGCACTGGGGGAGGGACGGTCGGAAACACCATATATTTT; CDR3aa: CASSTGGGTVGNTIYF